Below are 9 T cell receptor beta chains sequenced from a single sample in a study of blood T cell repertoires in COVID-19. The data were produced by immunoSEQ multiplex PCR, yet TCRdb's version contains in-frame clones alone and is incomplete. Here the sample spans tens of thousands of clones, 75% to 90% being singletons. Material: peripheral blood. These receptors originate from a human donor in a cohort sampled during active COVID-19.

This chain uses TRBV19 with TRBJ2-1, with 13 bases matching TRBD2. Per the germline V gene, CDR1 is LNHDA and CDR2 is SQIVND (reference sequence). Trimming took 3 bases from V and 2 from J; bases not matched to a gene: 1. CDR3 size: 16 residues. In DNA form, the CDR3 reads TGTGCCAGTAGTATCGGACTAGCGGGGGCCTACAATGAGCAGTTCTTC. It is translated as CASSIGLAGAYNEQFF.

V usage is TRBV6-1 and J usage is TRBJ1-6, with D possibly TRBD1 on 6 matching bases. Germline V gene sequence: CDR1 MNHNS, CDR2 SASEGT. The CDR3 has 13 residues. Trimming took 3 bases from V and 12 from J, leaving 12 bases between them. The CDR3 bases are TGTGCCAGCAGTGAGGGACAAGTAGTACCCCTCCACTTT. Translated, it gives CASSEGQVVPLHF.

The V call is TRBV7-2, the J call TRBJ1-6; D unclear. V was cut by 2 bases and J by 9 bases, with 11 bases left in between. CDR1 is SGHTA, CDR2 FQGNSA, per germline. CDR3 length: 14 amino acids. CDR3 region: CASSLQVGSSPLHF. The CDR3 region has the DNA TGTGCCAGCAGCTTACAGGTTGGGAGTTCACCCCTCCACTTT.

The chain couples TRBV10-2 to TRBJ2-5; TRBD2 matches at 14 bases. V gave up 6 bases and J gave up 5 bases; unmatched junction bases: 11. The CDR3 totals 17 residues. Germline CDR1 is WSHSY and CDR2 is SAAADI. The CDR3 sequence is CASRPTSGRAGGETQYF. In DNA, the CDR3 is TGCGCCAGCAGGCCGACTAGCGGGAGGGCCGGGGGGGAGACCCAGTACTTC.

This chain uses TRBV28 with TRBJ1-1; D is undetermined. CDR3 length equals 12 residues. Germline V gene sequence: CDR1 MDHEN, CDR2 SYDVKM. V was shortened by 5 bases and J by 8 bases, with 12 bases between the two germline ends. Written as DNA, the CDR3 is TGTGCCAGCAGTCCCTTCCCTTCGGAAGCTTTCTTT. Translation: CASSPFPSEAFF.

The chain carries TRBV10-3 and TRBJ2-7, with D possibly being TRBD1 (6 bases). The ends were cut back, 2 bases at V and 2 bases at J, with 10 bases in the middle. The CDR3 has 14 residues. Germline V gene lookup returns CDR1 ENHRY and CDR2 SYGVKD. CDR3 in DNA: TGTGCCATCAGTGAGCACGACAGGACCTACGAGCAGTACTTC. Its protein is CAISEHDRTYEQYF.

V gene TRBV5-1 combines with J gene TRBJ2-7, with 8 bases aligning to TRBD2. V shed 0 bases, J shed 8 bases, and the junction held 7 bases outside the gene matches. CDR1 is SGHRS and CDR2 is YFSETQ in the germline V gene. The CDR3 consists of 14 residues. CDR3 amino acids: CASSLAEAGDQQYF. In DNA, the CDR3 is TGCGCCAGCAGCTTGGCGGAAGCGGGAGATCAGCAGTACTTC.

Only one count was recorded for this clone. This chain joins TRBV10-3 and TRBJ1-5, with TRBD1 matching 9 bases. CDR3 length equals 18 residues. J was trimmed by 3 bases and V by 0 bases; bases with no gene match: 9. CDR1 is ENHRY and CDR2 is SYGVKD in the germline V gene. CDR3 residues: CAISESGDRVFPNQPQHF. The CDR3 DNA is TGTGCCATCAGTGAGTCCGGGGACAGGGTTTTCCCCAATCAGCCCCAGCATTTT.

The chain couples TRBV20-1 to TRBJ2-7; a weak D match, TRBD2 (6 bases). CDR3 length: 13 amino acids. CDR1 is DFQATT, CDR2 SNEGSKA, per germline (reference sequence). V lost 3 bases and J 2 bases, leaving 11 bases between the germline ends. The CDR3 region is CSASALATYEQYF. DNA for the CDR3: TGCAGTGCTAGTGCTCTAGCGACCTACGAGCAGTACTTC.